A single sample is the source of the 3 T cell receptor beta chains below, sequenced in a study of breast tumors, draining lymph nodes, adjacent tissues. Axillary draining lymph nodes of breast cancer patients supplied the node samples. TCRdb analysed the multiplex PCR reads with MiXCR anew, one entry per CDR3 protein. Of around 290,000 distinct CDR3 sequences listed, over 30% are singletons. Sequenced material: axillary lymph node tissue. The source is a female donor with breast cancer. Some clones in this sample may be carry-over from other donors' samples.

The V and J genes are TRBV20-1 and TRBJ1-2; D gene unclear. Germline CDR1 and CDR2: DFQATT and SNEGSKA (reference sequence). The CDR3 covers 13 residues. Deletions cut 5 bases from V and 2 bases from J, with 12 bases between. The CDR3 spells CSARHGINYGYTF. Written as DNA, the CDR3 is TGCAGTGCTCGACATGGGATCAACTATGGCTACACCTTC.

This clonotype came up many times. An end of the junction does not agree with germline; a read error may underlie this. The rearrangement joins TRBV20-1 to TRBJ2-7; 10 nucleotides align to TRBD2. CDR3 length: 14 amino acids. Germline V gene sequence: CDR1 DFQATT, CDR2 SNEGSKA (reference sequence). This CDR3 is CSAGDGTSAEEQYF. Written as DNA, the CDR3 is TGCAGTGCTGGAGATGGGACTAGCGCGGAGGAGCAGTACTTC.

A word on this clonotype: At one end, the junction sequence differs from germline, possibly due to a read error. This sequence joins TRBV6-5 and TRBJ2-3, with D perhaps TRBD1 (6 bases). The CDR3 has 14 amino acids. Germline CDR1 MNHEY, CDR2 SVGAGI. The CDR3 spells CASSYNRETDTQCF. The DNA of the CDR3 is TGTGCCAGCAGTTACAACAGGGAGACAGATACGCAGTGTTTT.